Below are 23 T cell receptor beta chains sequenced from a single sample in a study of cytomegalovirus exposure and HLA in healthy donors. Primers for the PCR totalled 60 Vbeta and 13 Jbeta. Clones were sequenced by immunoSEQ multiplex PCR, and TCRdb holds only the in-frame ones, with some missing. The repertoire holds approximately 88,000 clones, with around 79% as singletons. Sequencing was performed on PBMCs. The receptors shown here come from a man aged 18 to 30 in good health and CMV-seropositive.

The J gene is TRBJ1-1, the V gene TRBV7-6, with D perhaps TRBD1 (6 bases). Germline V gives CDR1 SGHVS, CDR2 FNYEAQ. Trimming cost V 5 bases and J 5 bases, with 18 bases left between them. CDR3 length: 15 amino acids. In DNA, the CDR3 is TGTGCCAGCAGCCTACAGCCGGCCAGGGGTACTGAAGCTTTCTTT. Its translation is CASSLQPARGTEAFF.

The V gene is TRBV7-2, the J gene TRBJ2-1, with D possibly TRBD2 on 6 matching bases. V was cut by 6 bases and J by 0 bases, with 12 bases left in between. Germline lookup yields CDR1 SGHTA and CDR2 FQGNSA. This CDR3 spans 15 amino acids. The DNA for the CDR3 is TGTGCCAGCAGACAACCCGGGGGCTCCTACAATGAGCAGTTCTTC. Its protein is CASRQPGGSYNEQFF.

This clone was seen a single time. The chain carries TRBV6-1 and TRBJ1-1; the match to TRBD1 covers 8 bases. The CDR3 has 13 residues. V shed 6 bases, J shed 4 bases, and the junction held 4 bases outside the gene matches. In germline, CDR1 is MNHNS, CDR2 SASEGT. Written as DNA, the CDR3 is TGTGCCAGCAGCTCGACAGGGGCCACTGAAGCTTTCTTT. This gives the protein CASSSTGATEAFF.

The chain employs TRBV5-1 and TRBJ2-7, with TRBD2 matching over 9 bases. With V trimmed by 0 bases and J by 2 bases, 0 bases remained unmatched. There are 14 residues in the CDR3. Germline CDR1 is SGHRS and CDR2 is YFSETQ. DNA of the CDR3: TGCGCCAGCAGCTTGGTAGCGGGAGCCTACGAGCAGTACTTC. Translating it yields CASSLVAGAYEQYF.

This sequence joins TRBV18 and TRBJ1-1, with D unresolved. Trimming stripped 3 bases from V and 1 base from J, with 12 bases between. The CDR3 consists of 15 residues. The germline V gene encodes CDR1 KGHSH and CDR2 LQKENI. The CDR3 protein is CASSPYPRANTEAFF. The CDR3, as DNA: TGTGCCAGCTCACCTTATCCGCGAGCGAACACTGAAGCTTTCTTT.

This rearrangement joins TRBV7-6 to TRBJ1-5, with D tentatively TRBD1 (6 bases). Germline lookup yields CDR1 SGHVS and CDR2 FNYEAQ. This CDR3 contains 18 residues. Trimming left V 5 bases short and J 0 bases short, with 20 bases between. This chain's CDR3 is CASSRGRGTFYSNQPQHF. CDR3 nucleotide sequence: TGTGCCAGCAGCCGGGGGAGGGGGACCTTTTATAGCAATCAGCCCCAGCATTTT.

The CDR3 loop reads CAIIRDRRNEQYF. The DNA of the CDR3 is TGCGCCATCATCCGGGACAGGAGAAACGAGCAGTACTTC. J is TRBJ2-7 and V is TRBV10-1; TRBD1 aligns across 8 bases. V was clipped by 10 bases and J by 5 bases; unmatched bases: 10. Per the germline V gene, CDR1 is WNHNN and CDR2 is SYGVQD (reference sequence). The CDR3 is made up of 13 amino acids.

The V gene is TRBV5-4, the J gene TRBJ2-7, with a weak D call TRBD2 (6 bases). Germline values: CDR1 SGHNT, CDR2 YYREEE (reference sequence). Trimming removed 3 bases from V and 0 bases from J, with 13 bases in between. The CDR3 consists of 15 residues. This CDR3 is CASSSRDSSSYEQYF. As DNA, the CDR3 is TGTGCCAGCAGCTCACGGGACTCAAGCTCCTACGAGCAGTACTTC.

This chain uses TRBV11-1 with TRBJ2-1; tentatively, D is TRBD2 (5 bases). Trimming pared 7 bases from V and 6 bases from J, leaving 10 bases between. CDR3 length: 12 residues. CDR1 and CDR2 (germline): SGHAT, FQDESV (reference sequence). The CDR3 DNA reads TGTGCCAGCACTTTACGGGGCAATGAGCAGTTCTTC. Translating it yields CASTLRGNEQFF.

This chain uses TRBV4-1 with TRBJ1-1, with D unclear. Germline V gene data show CDR1 as MGHRA and CDR2 as YSYEKL. Deletions cut 1 base from V and 11 bases from J, with 8 bases between. The CDR3 covers 11 residues. CDR3 DNA: TGCGCCAGCAGCCAAGGCACTCTGGCTTTCTTT. It specifies CASSQGTLAFF.

The chain joins TRBV6-5 to TRBJ1-1, with 7 bases that match TRBD1. Losses at the gene ends were 4 bases for V and 4 bases for J; bases not matched to a gene: 3. This CDR3 is built from 13 residues. Germline lookup yields CDR1 MNHEY and CDR2 SVGAGI. CDR3 coding DNA: TGTGCCAGCAGTTGGCAGGGGGGCACTGAAGCTTTCTTT. Encoded protein: CASSWQGGTEAFF.

This chain joins TRBV6-5 and TRBJ2-1, with 8 bases that match TRBD2. The CDR3 spans 13 residues. The V gene's germline CDR1 is MNHEY and CDR2 SVGAGI. The junction had 1 base not matched to a gene; V was cut back by 2 bases and J by 7 bases. The CDR3 coding sequence is TGTGCCAGCAGTTACCGGGAGGGGAATGAGCAGTTCTTC. Its translation is CASSYREGNEQFF.

The V gene is TRBV5-6, the J gene TRBJ1-5; 7 positions agree with TRBD1. V gave up 4 bases and J gave up 3 bases; unmatched junction bases: 4. The CDR3 extends over 14 amino acids. The V gene's germline CDR1 is SGHDT and CDR2 YYEEEE. The DNA of the CDR3 is TGTGCCAGCAGCCTGACAGGGCCCAATCAGCCCCAGCATTTT. It is translated as CASSLTGPNQPQHF.

This clone was seen more than once but under ten times. This specimen includes other DNA sequences encoding the same CDR3. CDR3 protein: CASSVRGADGYTF. The CDR3 nucleotides are TGTGCCAGCAGTGTTCGGGGGGCCGATGGCTACACCTTC. The chain joins TRBV28 to TRBJ1-2; tentatively, D is TRBD1 (6 bases). CDR1 is MDHEN and CDR2 is SYDVKM in the germline V gene. The CDR3 spans 13 residues. V lost 5 bases to trimming and J lost 6 bases, with 13 bases between them.

The chain has TRBV5-4 and TRBJ2-5; D gene unclear. The V and J ends lost 2 bases and 5 bases respectively, with 10 bases between them. The CDR3 loop spans 13 amino acids. The V gene's germline CDR1 is SGHNT and CDR2 YYREEE (reference sequence). Written as DNA, the CDR3 is TGTGCCAGCAGCTTTGTCGTATCGGAGACCCAGTACTTC. Translated, it gives CASSFVVSETQYF.

V is TRBV11-2 and J is TRBJ1-1, with D hard to call. There are 15 residues in the CDR3. Trimming left V 2 bases short and J 0 bases short, with 10 bases between. The germline V gene has CDR1 SGHAT and CDR2 FQNNGV. DNA for the CDR3: TGTGCCAGCAGCTTAACCTATAGCATGAACACTGAAGCTTTCTTT. Translating gives CASSLTYSMNTEAFF.

The chain has TRBV5-1 and TRBJ2-3; D might be TRBD2 (5 bases). V lost 3 bases to trimming and J lost 3 bases, with 11 bases between them. The CDR3 is 14 residues long. Germline V gene data show CDR1 as SGHRS and CDR2 as YFSETQ. CDR3 sequence reads: CASSSATRTDTQYF. The DNA for the CDR3 is TGCGCCAGCAGCTCCGCCACTAGGACAGATACGCAGTATTTT. The full variable domain, in which reference TRBV5-1 and TRBJ2-3 provide the parts outside the CDR3, is KAGVTQTPRYLIKTRGQQVTLSCSPISGHRSVSWYQQTPGQGLQFLFEYFSETQRNKGNFPGRFSGRQFSNSRSEMNVSTLELGDSALYLCASSSATRTDTQYFGPGTRLTVL.

The rearrangement joins TRBV2 to TRBJ2-2, with TRBD2 matching over 9 bases. The CDR3 loop spans 19 amino acids. The germline gives CDR1 SNHLY, CDR2 FYNNEI. V gave up 7 bases and J gave up 0 bases; unmatched junction bases: 15. CDR3: CASTRPRLAEGPNTGELFF. The CDR3 DNA reads as TGTGCCAGCACCCGGCCGCGACTAGCGGAGGGACCGAACACCGGGGAGCTGTTTTTT. The full variable domain, completed using reference TRBV2 and TRBJ2-2, is EPEVTQTPSHQVTQMGQEVILRCVPISNHLYFYWYRQILGQKVEFLVSFYNNEISEKSEIFDDQFSVERPDGSNFTLKIRSTKLEDSAMYFCASTRPRLAEGPNTGELFFGEGSRLTVL.

The chain combines TRBV7-8 with TRBJ2-7, with 8 bases matching TRBD2. This CDR3 contains 15 residues. Germline assignment: CDR1 SGHVS and CDR2 FQNEAQ. V shed 4 bases and J 4 bases; nucleotides not matched to a gene: 9. The CDR3 nucleotides read TGTGCCAGCAGCTCCCAAAGCGGGAGTTCTTACGAGCAGTACTTC. As protein: CASSSQSGSSYEQYF.

This clone turned up a few times. The likely explanation is a read error, given a far larger clone one base away. The sample contains more than one DNA sequence encoding this CDR3. V and J are TRBV10-3 and TRBJ1-2; 7 nucleotides line up with TRBD1. The CDR3 spans 13 residues. V was clipped by 4 bases and J by 8 bases; unmatched bases: 7. Germline V gives CDR1 ENHRY, CDR2 SYGVKD. CDR3 region: CAISGRGPEGYTF. CDR3 DNA: TGTGCCATCAGTGGAAGGGGGCCGGAGGGCTACACCTTC.

This clone was seen just once. The CDR3 coding sequence is TGTGCCAGCAGGGAGGCCCTTGGGGACTATGGCTACACCTTC. Its translation: CASREALGDYGYTF. The gene calls are TRBV28 and TRBJ1-2, with D unresolved. V was pared by 6 bases and J by 3 bases, with 14 bases between. The CDR3 consists of 14 residues. Germline V lookup: CDR1 MDHEN, CDR2 SYDVKM.

This sequence joins TRBV6-1 and TRBJ2-7; D might be TRBD2 (6 bases). Germline V gene lookup returns CDR1 MNHNS and CDR2 SASEGT. This CDR3 spans 15 amino acids. V was clipped by 6 bases and J by 4 bases, with 19 bases between them. CDR3 bases: TGTGCCAGCAGGAACGCACTCCGGAGGGGATACGAGCAGTACTTC. Its protein product is CASRNALRRGYEQYF.

This clone appeared a single time. This sequence joins TRBV15 and TRBJ2-1; 7 nucleotides agree with TRBD2. The trim removed 4 bases at V and 6 bases at J, leaving 3 bases unmatched. The CDR3 sequence is 13 residues long. Germline CDR1 LNHNV, CDR2 YYDKDF (reference sequence). Here the CDR3 DNA reads TGTGCCACCAGCATAGGGACTATCAATGAGCAGTTCTTC. Translated, it gives CATSIGTINEQFF.